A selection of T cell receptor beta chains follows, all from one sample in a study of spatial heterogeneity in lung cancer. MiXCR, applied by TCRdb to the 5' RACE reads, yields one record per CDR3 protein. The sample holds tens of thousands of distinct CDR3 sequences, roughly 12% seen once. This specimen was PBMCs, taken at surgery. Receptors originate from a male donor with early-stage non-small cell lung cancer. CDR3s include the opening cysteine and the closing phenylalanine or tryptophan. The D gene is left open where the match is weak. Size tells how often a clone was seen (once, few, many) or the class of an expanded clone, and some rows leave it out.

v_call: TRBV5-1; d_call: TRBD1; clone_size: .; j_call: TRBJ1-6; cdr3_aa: CASSISGTGGRSPLHF; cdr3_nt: TGCGCCAGCTCGATCTCAGGGACAGGGGGCCGGTCACCCCTCCACTTT
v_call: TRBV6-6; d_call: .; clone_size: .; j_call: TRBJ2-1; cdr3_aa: CASSLLTGKNNEQFF; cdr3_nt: TGTGCCAGCTCCCTCCTTACAGGGAAGAACAATGAGCAGTTCTTC
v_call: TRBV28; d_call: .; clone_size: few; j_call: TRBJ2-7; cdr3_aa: CAIGSGLGEQYF; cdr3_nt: TGTGCCATTGGGAGTGGGCTGGGCGAGCAGTACTTC
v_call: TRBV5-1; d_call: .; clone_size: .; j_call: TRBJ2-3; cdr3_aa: CASRDSQTSTDTQYF; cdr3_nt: TGCGCCAGCAGGGATTCGCAGACTAGCACAGATACGCAGTATTTT
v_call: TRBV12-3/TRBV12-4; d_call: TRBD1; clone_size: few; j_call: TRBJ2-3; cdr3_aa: CASSQPGQDTTDTQYF; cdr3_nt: TGTGCCAGCAGTCAACCGGGACAGGACACCACAGATACGCAGTATTTT
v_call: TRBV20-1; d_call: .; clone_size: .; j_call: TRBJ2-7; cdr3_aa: CSASRLEEQYF; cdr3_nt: TGCAGTGCTAGTAGATTGGAAGAGCAGTACTTC
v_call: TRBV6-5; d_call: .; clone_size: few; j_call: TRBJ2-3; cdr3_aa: CASSSVRTGRSADTQYF; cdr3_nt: TGTGCCAGCAGTTCCGTCAGGACTGGGAGGAGCGCAGATACGCAGTATTTT
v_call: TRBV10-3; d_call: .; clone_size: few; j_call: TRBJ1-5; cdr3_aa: CAISSLPAEVGQPQHF; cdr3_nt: TGTGCCATCAGTTCCCTCCCCGCCGAGGTTGGTCAGCCCCAGCATTTT
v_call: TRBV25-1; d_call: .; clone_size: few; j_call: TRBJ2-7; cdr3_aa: CASKLGRTYEQYF; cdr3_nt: TGTGCCAGCAAGTTAGGACGGACCTACGAGCAGTACTTC
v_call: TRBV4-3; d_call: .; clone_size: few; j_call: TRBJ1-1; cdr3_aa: CASSQSNGDGAFF; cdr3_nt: TGCGCCAGCAGCCAGTCGAATGGGGACGGAGCTTTCTTT
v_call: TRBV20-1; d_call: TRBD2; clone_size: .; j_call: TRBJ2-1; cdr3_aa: CSAAEGGRGNEQFF; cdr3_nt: TGCAGTGCTGCCGAGGGCGGGAGGGGCAATGAGCAGTTCTTC
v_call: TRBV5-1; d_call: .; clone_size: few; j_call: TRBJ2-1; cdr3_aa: CASSGGGGRASSYNEQFF; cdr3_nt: TGCGCCAGCAGCGGGGGCGGTGGGAGGGCCAGCTCCTACAATGAGCAGTTCTTC
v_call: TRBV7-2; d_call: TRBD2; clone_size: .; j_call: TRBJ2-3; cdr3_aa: CASSNSGRVIDTQYF; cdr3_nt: TGTGCCAGCAGCAATAGCGGGAGGGTCATAGATACGCAGTATTTT
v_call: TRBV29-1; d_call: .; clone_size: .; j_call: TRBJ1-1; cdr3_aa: CSVEVHPRGSTEAFF; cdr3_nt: TGCAGCGTTGAAGTTCACCCCAGGGGTAGCACTGAAGCTTTCTTT
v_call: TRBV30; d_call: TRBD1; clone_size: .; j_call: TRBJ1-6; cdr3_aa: CAWKPRLTGVSYNSPLHF; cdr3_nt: TGTGCCTGGAAACCCCGACTGACAGGGGTCTCCTATAATTCACCCCTCCACTTT
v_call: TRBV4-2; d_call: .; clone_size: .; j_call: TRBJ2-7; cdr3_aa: CASSQDRQAGEQYF; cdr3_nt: TGTGCCAGCAGCCAAGATCGCCAGGCGGGAGAGCAGTACTTC
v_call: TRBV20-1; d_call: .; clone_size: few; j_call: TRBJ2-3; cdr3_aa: CSAPLGGQADTQYF; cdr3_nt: TGCAGTGCCCCTTTAGGGGGGCAGGCAGATACGCAGTATTTT
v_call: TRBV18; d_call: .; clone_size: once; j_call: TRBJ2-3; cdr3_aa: CASSPRTAVSTDTQYF; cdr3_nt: TGTGCCAGCTCACCACGGACGGCTGTAAGCACAGATACGCAGTATTTT
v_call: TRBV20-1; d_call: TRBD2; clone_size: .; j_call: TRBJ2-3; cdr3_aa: CSARAPGTSGLTDTQYF; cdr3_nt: TGCAGTGCTAGAGCACCCGGGACTAGCGGTCTCACAGATACGCAGTATTTT
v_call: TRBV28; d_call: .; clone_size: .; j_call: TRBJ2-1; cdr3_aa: CASSFGGVSGNEQFF; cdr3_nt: TGTGCCAGCAGTTTCGGCGGGGTGTCCGGAAATGAGCAGTTCTTC
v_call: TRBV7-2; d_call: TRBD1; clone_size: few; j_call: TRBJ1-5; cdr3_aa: CASRTVGGGQPQHF; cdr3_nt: TGTGCCAGCCGTACCGTAGGGGGCGGTCAGCCCCAGCATTTT
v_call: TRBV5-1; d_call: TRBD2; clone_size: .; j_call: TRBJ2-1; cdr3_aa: CASSLAGTSGIGEQFF; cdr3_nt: TGCGCCAGCAGCTTGGCCGGGACTAGCGGGATTGGTGAGCAGTTCTTC
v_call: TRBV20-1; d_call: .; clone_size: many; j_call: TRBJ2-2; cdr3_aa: CSATGAWLAGRGVELFF; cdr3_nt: TGCAGTGCCACAGGGGCCTGGCTAGCGGGTAGAGGTGTCGAGCTGTTTTTT
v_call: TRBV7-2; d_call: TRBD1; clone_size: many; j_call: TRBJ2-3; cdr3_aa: CASSPTGGYGTDTQYF; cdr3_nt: TGTGCCAGCAGCCCCACAGGGGGCTACGGCACAGATACGCAGTATTTT
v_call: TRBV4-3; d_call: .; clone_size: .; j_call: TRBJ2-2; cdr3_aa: CASSVGGAGELFF; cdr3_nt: TGCGCCAGCAGTGTTGGCGGGGCCGGGGAGCTGTTTTTT
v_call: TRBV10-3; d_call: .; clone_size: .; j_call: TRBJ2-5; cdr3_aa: CAISPLEYQETQYF; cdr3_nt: TGTGCCATCAGCCCACTAGAGTACCAAGAGACCCAGTACTTC
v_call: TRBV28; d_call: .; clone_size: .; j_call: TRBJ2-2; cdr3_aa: CASNPMGLNTGELFF; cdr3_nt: TGTGCCAGCAACCCCATGGGCCTTAACACCGGGGAGCTGTTTTTT
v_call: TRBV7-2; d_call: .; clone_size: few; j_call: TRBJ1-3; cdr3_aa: CASSLNSVISGNTIYF; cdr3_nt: TGTGCCAGCAGCTTAAATTCCGTAATCTCTGGAAACACCATATATTTT
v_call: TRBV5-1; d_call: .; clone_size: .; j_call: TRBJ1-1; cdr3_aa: CASSLANKAFMNTEAFF; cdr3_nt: TGCGCCAGCAGCTTGGCGAACAAGGCCTTCATGAACACTGAAGCTTTCTTT
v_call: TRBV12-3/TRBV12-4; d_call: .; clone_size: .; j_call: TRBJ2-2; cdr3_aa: CASSITVSGSTGELFF; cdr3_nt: TGTGCCAGCAGTATAACAGTATCGGGGAGCACCGGGGAGCTGTTTTTT
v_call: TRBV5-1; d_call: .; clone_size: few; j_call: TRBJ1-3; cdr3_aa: CASSWEGGSGNTIYF; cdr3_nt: TGCGCCAGCAGTTGGGAAGGAGGCTCTGGAAACACCATATATTTT
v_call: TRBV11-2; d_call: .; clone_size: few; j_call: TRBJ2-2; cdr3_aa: CASSLVGYTGELFF; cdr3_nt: TGTGCCAGCAGCTTAGTAGGTTACACCGGGGAGCTGTTTTTT
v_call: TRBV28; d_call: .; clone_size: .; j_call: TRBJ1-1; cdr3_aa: CASSAGLLGGTEAFF; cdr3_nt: TGTGCCAGCAGTGCGGGACTCCTCGGCGGCACTGAAGCTTTCTTT
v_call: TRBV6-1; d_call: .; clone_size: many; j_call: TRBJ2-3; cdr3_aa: CASRTGGQGDTQYF; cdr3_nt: TGTGCCAGCCGAACGGGGGGCCAGGGAGATACGCAGTATTTT
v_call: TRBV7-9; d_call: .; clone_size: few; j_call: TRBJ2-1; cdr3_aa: CASSLNDEQFF; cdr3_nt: TGTGCCAGCAGCTTGAACGATGAGCAGTTCTTC